A selection of T cell receptor beta chains follows, all from one sample in a study of regulatory T cells in long-lasting Graves disease. TCRdb processed the multiplex PCR reads anew with MiXCR; each CDR3 protein has one entry. The sample contains about 540,000 distinct CDR3 sequences, approximately 12% of which appear only once. The data also belong to a second study, concerning T cells in Graves' hyperthyroidism and ophthalmopathy.

The sequencing here drew on peripheral blood mononuclear cells (PBMCs), taken at new diagnosis, from a patient treated with antithyroid drugs. The receptors were sampled from a man aged 25-45 years with Graves disease. CDR3s include the opening cysteine and the closing phenylalanine or tryptophan. A D gene is named only where the DNA matches it firmly. Expanded clones are given a class, and other clones once, few, many or no size at all.

D: .
J: TRBJ2-5
size: many
V: TRBV4-1
DNA: TGCGCCAGTGGGGGCTGGGAGACCCAGTACTTC
CDR3: CASGGWETQYF

D: .
J: TRBJ2-3
size: .
V: TRBV3-1
DNA: TGTGCCAGCAGCTTGGGACAGTTGAGCGGGAGTGGGGATACGCAGTATTTT
CDR3: CASSLGQLSGSGDTQYF

D: .
J: TRBJ2-1
size: .
V: TRBV28
DNA: TGTGCCAGCCATACTCAGGGTAACAATGAGCAGTTCTTC
CDR3: CASHTQGNNEQFF

D: TRBD1
J: TRBJ1-2
size: .
V: TRBV4-1
DNA: TGCGCCAGCAGCCAAGCCCGGGCGGGCAGGGGGCTGAACTATGGCTACACCTTC
CDR3: CASSQARAGRGLNYGYTF

D: .
J: TRBJ2-5
size: few
V: TRBV24-1
DNA: TGTGCCACCAGTGACGACACCGGAGGGACCCAGTACTTC
CDR3: CATSDDTGGTQYF

D: .
J: TRBJ2-1
size: few
V: TRBV24-1
DNA: TGTGCCACCAGTGACCCGGGCCATGAGCAGTTCTTC
CDR3: CATSDPGHEQFF

D: TRBD1
J: TRBJ2-1
size: many
V: TRBV5-1
DNA: TGCGCCAGCGCCCCCAGGGGGAGTAGCTCCTACAATGAGCAGTTCTTC
CDR3: CASAPRGSSSYNEQFF

D: TRBD2
J: TRBJ2-1
size: .
V: TRBV5-1
DNA: TGCGCCAGCAGCTTGAATAGCGGGAGTGCCTACAATGAGCAGTTCTTC
CDR3: CASSLNSGSAYNEQFF

D: .
J: TRBJ1-1
size: many
V: TRBV28
DNA: TGTGCCAGCAGTTTAAGAGTTGAAGCTTTCTTT
CDR3: CASSLRVEAFF

D: .
J: TRBJ2-7
size: many
V: TRBV7-9
DNA: TGTGCCAGCTCGTCCGGGAGTTACTACGAGCAGTACTTC
CDR3: CASSSGSYYEQYF

D: TRBD1
J: TRBJ1-2
size: many
V: TRBV27
DNA: TGTGCCAGCAGTCGAGGGACAGACAACGTATATGGCTACACCTTC
CDR3: CASSRGTDNVYGYTF

D: .
J: TRBJ1-1
size: .
V: TRBV10-3
DNA: TGTGCCATCAGTGCGGGAGGGAATACGGCTTTCTTT
CDR3: CAISAGGNTAFF

D: .
J: TRBJ2-1
size: many
V: TRBV28
DNA: TGTGCCAGCGGGACTCCCTCCCTCAGTGAGCAGTTCTTC
CDR3: CASGTPSLSEQFF

D: .
J: TRBJ2-7
size: many
V: TRBV11-2
DNA: TGTGCCAGCAGCTTACGGGACTTAGAGCAGTACTTC
CDR3: CASSLRDLEQYF

D: TRBD2
J: TRBJ2-6
size: many
V: TRBV5-1
DNA: TGCGCCAGCAGCTTGGCAGCGGGATCTGGGGCCAACGTCCTGACTTTC
CDR3: CASSLAAGSGANVLTF

D: .
J: TRBJ2-7
size: .
V: TRBV5-1
DNA: TGCGCCAGCAGCTTGGTATCAACTAACGGGACGGGCGAGCAGTACTTC
CDR3: CASSLVSTNGTGEQYF

D: TRBD1
J: TRBJ1-5
size: few
V: TRBV3-1
DNA: TGTGCCAGCAGCCAGACAGGGACGCGGCCCCAGCATTTT
CDR3: CASSQTGTRPQHF

D: TRBD1
J: TRBJ2-1
size: many
V: TRBV12-3/TRBV12-4
DNA: TGTGCCAGCAGTCGACAGGGGTTAGAACGCGAGCAGTTCTTC
CDR3: CASSRQGLEREQFF

D: .
J: TRBJ2-4
size: many
V: TRBV29-1
DNA: TGCAGCGTTGACGCTGGCCCCGATATTGTTCAGTACTTC
CDR3: CSVDAGPDIVQYF

D: TRBD2
J: TRBJ2-1
size: few
V: TRBV24-1
DNA: TGTGCCACCAGTGGACAGGGACTAGCGGGATTAAGCTCCTACAATGAGCAGTTCTTC
CDR3: CATSGQGLAGLSSYNEQFF

D: TRBD2
J: TRBJ2-2
size: .
V: TRBV12-5
DNA: TGTGCTAGTGGTTTGGTAATCGGCGGGAGGACTGATTATGGGGAGCTGTTTTTT
CDR3: CASGLVIGGRTDYGELFF

D: TRBD1
J: TRBJ1-1
size: many
V: TRBV2
DNA: TGTGCCAGCAGGGGGACAGGGGGGAACACTGAAGCTTTCTTT
CDR3: CASRGTGGNTEAFF

D: TRBD1
J: TRBJ1-1
size: .
V: TRBV4-2
DNA: TGTGCCAGCAGCCAAGAAGAACGACAGGGGAGAAAGAACACTGAAGCTTTCTTT
CDR3: CASSQEERQGRKNTEAFF

D: TRBD2
J: TRBJ2-7
size: .
V: TRBV7-3
DNA: TGTGCCAGCAGCCGACCCCTCCGGACTAGCGGGACTCGGGAATCCTACGAGCAGTACTTC
CDR3: CASSRPLRTSGTRESYEQYF

D: TRBD1
J: TRBJ1-2
size: few
V: TRBV29-1
DNA: TGCAGCGCACAGACAGGGCTCAACTATGGCTACACCTTC
CDR3: CSAQTGLNYGYTF

D: .
J: TRBJ2-5
size: many
V: TRBV2
DNA: TGTGCCAGCGCAGGAGAGACCCAGTACTTC
CDR3: CASAGETQYF